This paragraph reports one T cell receptor beta chain. Its antigen is not identified. This sample was included in a study of OX40 agonist ivuxolimab in advanced cancers. Study-wide context: Every 2 weeks, patients got intravenous ivuxolimab at one of six dose levels (0.01-10 mg/kg). Averaging roughly 60 years in age, with a range of 23 to 79, the cohort was about 86% male. General study findings and limits: At 0.1 to 3.0 mg/kg, CD4+ and CD8+ blood T cells expanded clonally by week 6.

This CDR3 is 19 amino acids long. The ends lost 3 bases at V and 3 bases at J; junction bases unmatched: 15. Germline-derived CDR1 and CDR2 are MGHRA and YSYEKL. Profiling relied on immunoSEQ multiplex PCR, and the TCRdb table lists in-frame clones only, not all of them. Of about 58,000 clones in the sample, 70% to 85% were seen once. V is TRBV4-1 and J is TRBJ2-2; 8 nucleotides match TRBD2. The clonotype was recovered from an adult with an advanced solid tumor such as melanoma, head and neck, liver or kidney cancer. The input for sequencing was CD4+ or CD8+ T cells sorted from blood, taken in a trial of the OX40 agonist ivuxolimab. CDR3 loop: CASSQDGGNGRVYTGELFF. The CDR3 DNA reads as TGCGCCAGCAGCCAGGACGGCGGGAACGGGAGGGTTTACACCGGGGAGCTGTTTTTT.